This TCR beta chain comes out of a study of blood T cell repertoires in COVID-19. Profiling relied on immunoSEQ multiplex PCR, and the TCRdb table lists in-frame clones only, not all of them. The profile shows about 98,000 clones, about 80% of them singletons. Per the germline V gene, CDR1 is SGDLS and CDR2 is YYNGEE. The CDR3 runs 15 residues. The ends were cut back, 0 bases at V and 4 bases at J, with 14 bases in the middle. This sequence originates from a man at least 80 years old with acute or convalescent COVID-19. Sequenced material: peripheral blood. This sequence joins TRBV9 and TRBJ2-7; perhaps TRBD1 as D (7 bases). CDR3 nucleotide sequence: TGTGCCAGCAGCGTAGAGGGCAGGGGGACTTACGAGCAGTACTTC. This codes for CASSVEGRGTYEQYF.